These T cell receptor beta chains were read from a single sample in a study of T cells in Graves' hyperthyroidism and ophthalmopathy. TCRdb used MiXCR to reprocess the multiplex PCR reads, holding one entry per CDR3 protein. This sample has around 600,000 distinct CDR3 sequences; nearly 45% occur once, and the top ten carry about 7.7%. The sequencing input was peripheral blood or thyroid tissue (not recorded which). All receptors derive from an adult man with Graves' disease, either hyperthyroidism or ophthalmopathy (not recorded which). Both conserved end residues are part of each CDR3. D genes are given only for firm matches. Clone size is shown for a subset of rows, as once, few, many or a class of expanded clone.

V gene: TRBV5-6
J gene: TRBJ2-2
clone size: -
D gene: -
CDR3 DNA: TGTGCCAGCAGCTTAGGTACACGACTACCCGGGCCCGGGGAGCTGTTTTTT
CDR3 protein: CASSLGTRLPGPGELFF

V gene: TRBV10-2
J gene: TRBJ1-1
clone size: -
D gene: TRBD1
CDR3 DNA: TGCGCCAGCAGCCAGACAGGGTTGAACACTGAAGCTTTCTTT
CDR3 protein: CASSQTGLNTEAFF

V gene: TRBV7-2
J gene: TRBJ2-2
clone size: few
D gene: -
CDR3 DNA: TGTGCCAGCAGCTTACAGGGAGGCCGCGACACCGGGGAGCTGTTTTTT
CDR3 protein: CASSLQGGRDTGELFF

V gene: TRBV5-1
J gene: TRBJ1-3
clone size: many
D gene: TRBD1
CDR3 DNA: TGCGCCAGCAGCCTCGGGACAGCGAACTCTGGAAACACCATATATTTT
CDR3 protein: CASSLGTANSGNTIYF

V gene: TRBV24-1
J gene: TRBJ1-5
clone size: few
D gene: -
CDR3 DNA: TGTGCCAGCAGTGAGCATTATAGCAATCAGCCCCAGCATTTT
CDR3 protein: CASSEHYSNQPQHF

V gene: TRBV6-6
J gene: TRBJ2-7
clone size: once
D gene: TRBD2
CDR3 DNA: TGTGCCAGCAGTTACCCGGGACTAGCGGACGAGCAGTACTTC
CDR3 protein: CASSYPGLADEQYF

V gene: TRBV7-9
J gene: TRBJ1-6
clone size: many
D gene: -
CDR3 DNA: TGTGCCAGCAGCCCCTTACAGGGAACAAGTTCACCCCTCCACTTT
CDR3 protein: CASSPLQGTSSPLHF

V gene: TRBV5-1
J gene: TRBJ1-2
clone size: -
D gene: TRBD1
CDR3 DNA: TGCGCCAGCAGCTTAGGGACAGGGGGCGCTGGCTATGGCTACACCTTC
CDR3 protein: CASSLGTGGAGYGYTF

V gene: TRBV29-1
J gene: TRBJ1-2
clone size: -
D gene: -
CDR3 DNA: TGCAGCTTGGAACCACGGTCCTATGGCTACACCTTC
CDR3 protein: CSLEPRSYGYTF

V gene: TRBV7-2
J gene: TRBJ2-7
clone size: -
D gene: -
CDR3 DNA: TGTGCCAGCACCCCCCGTGGGTACGACACCGGGGAGCAGTACTTC
CDR3 protein: CASTPRGYDTGEQYF

V gene: TRBV9
J gene: TRBJ2-2
clone size: -
D gene: TRBD1
CDR3 DNA: TGTGCCAGCCGCCTCGGGGACAGGGGGCGGACCGGGGAGCTGTTTTTT
CDR3 protein: CASRLGDRGRTGELFF

V gene: TRBV5-1
J gene: TRBJ1-1
clone size: many
D gene: -
CDR3 DNA: TGCGCCAGCAGCTTGGATCCCTACGCCACTGAAGCTTTCTTT
CDR3 protein: CASSLDPYATEAFF

V gene: TRBV29-1
J gene: TRBJ2-7
clone size: many
D gene: -
CDR3 DNA: TGCAGCGTTGAAGCTGGGGGTTCCTACGAGCAGTACTTC
CDR3 protein: CSVEAGGSYEQYF

V gene: TRBV5-1
J gene: TRBJ1-1
clone size: -
D gene: TRBD1
CDR3 DNA: TGCGTCAGCAGCTACCTGGGACAGGGGTCGAACACTGAAGCTTTCTTT
CDR3 protein: CVSSYLGQGSNTEAFF

V gene: TRBV7-8
J gene: TRBJ1-5
clone size: few
D gene: -
CDR3 DNA: TGTGCCAGCAGCGAGGGGGGTAGGGGCCTCAATCAGCCCCAGCATTTT
CDR3 protein: CASSEGGRGLNQPQHF

V gene: TRBV20-1
J gene: TRBJ2-5
clone size: -
D gene: -
CDR3 DNA: TGCAGGCTAGCGTTCCCCCTGTACCAAGAGACCCAGTACTTC
CDR3 protein: CRLAFPLYQETQYF

V gene: TRBV7-3
J gene: TRBJ1-1
clone size: many
D gene: -
CDR3 DNA: TGTGCCAGCAGCTTGGGGGATGGAGAAGCTTTCTTT
CDR3 protein: CASSLGDGEAFF

V gene: TRBV29-1
J gene: TRBJ1-1
clone size: many
D gene: -
CDR3 DNA: TGCAGCGTTGATGCCAGGGGCACTGAAGCTTTCTTT
CDR3 protein: CSVDARGTEAFF

V gene: TRBV29-1
J gene: TRBJ2-7
clone size: -
D gene: -
CDR3 DNA: TGCAGCGTTGATCAAGGGAGTCTCTACGAGCAGTACTTC
CDR3 protein: CSVDQGSLYEQYF

V gene: TRBV10-3
J gene: TRBJ1-6
clone size: -
D gene: -
CDR3 DNA: TGTGCCAGCAGCCAAGATCTGGCGGACAGTTATAATTCACCCCTCCACTTT
CDR3 protein: CASSQDLADSYNSPLHF

V gene: TRBV29-1
J gene: TRBJ1-1
clone size: many
D gene: -
CDR3 DNA: TGCAGCGTTGCATCCGGTATCGAGGGCACTGAAGCTTTCTTT
CDR3 protein: CSVASGIEGTEAFF

V gene: TRBV6-6
J gene: TRBJ2-5
clone size: few
D gene: TRBD1
CDR3 DNA: TGTGCCAGCAGTTACTACAGGGGAGAGACCCAGTACTTC
CDR3 protein: CASSYYRGETQYF

V gene: TRBV29-1
J gene: TRBJ1-3
clone size: -
D gene: -
CDR3 DNA: TGCAGCGTTCAGGCAGACCTTGGAAACACCATATATTTT
CDR3 protein: CSVQADLGNTIYF

V gene: TRBV29-1
J gene: TRBJ2-2
clone size: many
D gene: TRBD1
CDR3 DNA: TGCAGCGTAGTTGCCGGGACAGGGTTTGGCGGGGAGCTGTTTTTT
CDR3 protein: CSVVAGTGFGGELFF

V gene: TRBV5-4
J gene: TRBJ2-5
clone size: few
D gene: TRBD2
CDR3 DNA: TGTGCCAGCAGCTCCGGGACTAGCGGGAGAACGATGGAGGAGACCCAGTACTTC
CDR3 protein: CASSSGTSGRTMEETQYF

V gene: TRBV19
J gene: TRBJ2-5
clone size: -
D gene: TRBD1
CDR3 DNA: TGTGCCAGTAGTACGGGACAGGGGGCCTGGTCCCCCCAGTACTTC
CDR3 protein: CASSTGQGAWSPQYF